The rows below give T cell receptor beta chains drawn from one sample of a study of cytomegalovirus exposure and HLA in healthy donors. Measured with immunoSEQ multiplex PCR; TCRdb has only the in-frame clones, and not every one. The sample includes a few hundred thousand clones, under 90% seen only once; the top ten take about 0.3%. The sequenced sample consisted of PBMCs. The source is a girl between 2 and 10 years old in good health and CMV-seronegative. Both conserved end residues are part of each CDR3. D genes are given only for firm matches. Clone size is not always given. Where it is, it says once, few, many or a class for expanded clones.

TRBJ2-2,TRBD1,15,NA,TRBV12-5,TGTGCTAGTGGTTTGGGACAGGGGGTGACCGGGGAGCTGTTTTTT,CASGLGQGVTGELFF
TRBJ2-2,NA,15,NA,TRBV19,TGTGCCAGTAGTAGGGAGGCTACGAACACCGGGGAGCTGTTTTTT,CASSREATNTGELFF
TRBJ2-3,TRBD1,13,NA,TRBV11-2,TGTGCCAGCAGCTTAACGGACAGGGACGCGCAGTATTTT,CASSLTDRDAQYF
TRBJ2-7,NA,16,NA,TRBV27,TGTGCCAGCAGTTTCAGGACAGCCTTTCTAACCTACGAGCAGTACTTC,CASSFRTAFLTYEQYF
TRBJ2-7,NA,12,NA,TRBV2,TGTGCCAGCAGTAGGGGATCATACGAGCAGTACTTC,CASSRGSYEQYF
TRBJ2-3,NA,11,NA,TRBV20-1,TGCAGTGCTCACTACAATGGCGTCCAGTATTTT,CSAHYNGVQYF
TRBJ2-5,NA,15,NA,TRBV5-1,TGCGCCAGCAGCTTGGCGGGCCTCGGAGGTGAGACCCAGTACTTC,CASSLAGLGGETQYF
TRBJ2-7,TRBD2,16,NA,TRBV9,TGTGCCAGCAGCGTTTCCGGGACTAGCGGGAGTTGCGAGCAGTACTTC,CASSVSGTSGSCEQYF
TRBJ2-1,TRBD2,18,NA,TRBV7-3,TGTGCCAGCAGCTTAAAAATTGCAGCGGGGGGGAAATACAATGAGCAGTTCTTC,CASSLKIAAGGKYNEQFF
TRBJ1-2,NA,18,NA,TRBV28,TGTGCCAGCACTCTCCCCATTTCCCGGCGGGGCCCGTCCTATGGCTACACCTTC,CASTLPISRRGPSYGYTF
TRBJ2-7,NA,13,NA,TRBV5-6,TGTGCCAGCAGCTTGGACCTGCGGGCAGAGCAGTACTTC,CASSLDLRAEQYF
TRBJ2-7,NA,12,once,TRBV6-5,TGTGCCAGCAGTTACTCCCGTTACGAGCAGTACTTC,CASSYSRYEQYF
TRBJ2-7,NA,13,once,TRBV6-1,TGTGCCAGCATGCAGTCCAGGGAACACGAGCAGTACTTC,CASMQSREHEQYF
TRBJ2-7,TRBD2,16,NA,TRBV14,TGTGCCAGCAGCCAGGGAGGACTAGCGGTAGCCTACGAGCAGTACTTC,CASSQGGLAVAYEQYF
TRBJ2-2,TRBD2,15,NA,TRBV5-4,TGTGCCAGCAGCGCATCTAGCGGGGGGACCGGGGAGCTGTTTTTT,CASSASSGGTGELFF
TRBJ1-2,NA,14,NA,TRBV6-5,TGTGCCAGCAGTTACTCGATACCGGACTATGGCTACACCTTC,CASSYSIPDYGYTF
TRBJ1-5,NA,13,NA,TRBV6-5,TGTGCCAGCAGTTCTCCCGTGACTTCGACCCAGCATTTT,CASSSPVTSTQHF
TRBJ2-7,NA,13,NA,TRBV2,TGTGCCAGCATAGGAGACGGCACCTACGAGCAGTACTTC,CASIGDGTYEQYF
TRBJ2-6,NA,18,NA,TRBV27,TGTGCCAGCAGTCTGATCAGGGGTCCCCACTCTGGGGCCAACGTCCTGACTTTC,CASSLIRGPHSGANVLTF
TRBJ2-5,NA,14,NA,TRBV6-1,TGTGCCAGCAGTGAAGCGGGGGGAAGGGAGACCCAGTACTTC,CASSEAGGRETQYF
TRBJ2-7,TRBD1,15,NA,TRBV18,TGTGCCAGCTCACCAGAAACAGGGGGATCCTACGAGCAGTACTTC,CASSPETGGSYEQYF
TRBJ2-1,TRBD2,17,NA,TRBV25-1,TGTGCCAGCCTTTGGTCGGGCGGGAGGGAATCCTACAATGAGCAGTTCTTC,CASLWSGGRESYNEQFF
TRBJ2-4,TRBD2,19,NA,TRBV28,TGTGCCAGCAGTCCCGGGACTAGCGGGAGGAGGATAGCCAAAAACATTCAGTACTTC,CASSPGTSGRRIAKNIQYF
TRBJ2-7,NA,14,NA,TRBV18,TGTGCCAGCTCACCACCCGGACAGTTGTACGAGCAGTACTTC,CASSPPGQLYEQYF
TRBJ2-7,NA,15,NA,TRBV7-9,TGTGCCAGCAGCTACGACAGCCCGATCTCCTACGAGCAGTACTTC,CASSYDSPISYEQYF
TRBJ2-6,TRBD1,14,NA,TRBV28,TGTGCCAGCAGCCAGGGGGCGGGGGCCAACGTCCTGACTTTC,CASSQGAGANVLTF
TRBJ2-1,TRBD2,13,NA,TRBV5-1,TGCGCCAGCTCTAGCGGGGGGGCTGTCGAGCAGTTCTTC,CASSSGGAVEQFF
TRBJ2-6,TRBD1,16,NA,TRBV19,TGTGCCAGTATGGACAGGGCCTACTCTGGGGCCAACGTCCTGACTTTC,CASMDRAYSGANVLTF
TRBJ2-7,TRBD2,14,few,TRBV11-1,TGTGCCAGCAGTTCCAGCGGGGGTTCCTACGAGCAGTACTTC,CASSSSGGSYEQYF
TRBJ2-7,NA,15,NA,TRBV7-2,TGTGCCAGCAGCTTAGGTCGACAGCCAACCTACGAGCAGTACTTC,CASSLGRQPTYEQYF
TRBJ2-2,NA,15,NA,TRBV7-3,TGTGCCAGCCGCGGGACCGCCCGGAGCACCGGGGAGCTGTTTTTT,CASRGTARSTGELFF
TRBJ2-1,NA,15,NA,TRBV19,TGTGCCAGTAGTCTTAACGGGGTTACCAGGTATGAGCAGTTCTTC,CASSLNGVTRYEQFF
TRBJ1-2,TRBD1,17,NA,TRBV27,TGTGCCAGCAGCCGTGAGGACAGGGGGAGTGGTTCCTATGGCTACACCTTC,CASSREDRGSGSYGYTF
TRBJ1-5,TRBD1,18,NA,TRBV9,TGTGCCAGCAGCGTAGCGATAGACAGGGGAGGTGGTCATCAGCCCCAGCATTTT,CASSVAIDRGGGHQPQHF
TRBJ1-2,NA,14,NA,TRBV6-1,TGTGCCAGCAGTGAAATCCTTGGGGAGTATGGCTACACCTTC,CASSEILGEYGYTF
TRBJ1-5,NA,15,NA,TRBV6-1,TGTGCCAGCAGTGAAGAAGGGGGAAGCAATCAGCCCCAGCATTTT,CASSEEGGSNQPQHF
TRBJ1-4,NA,16,NA,TRBV7-7,TGTGCCAGCAGCCCCGGGACATCGGGGAGGGATGAAAAACTGTTTTTT,CASSPGTSGRDEKLFF
TRBJ2-7,TRBD1,12,NA,TRBV27,TGTGCCAGCAGTTTAAGGACAGGCGAGCAGTACTTC,CASSLRTGEQYF
TRBJ1-2,NA,12,NA,TRBV28,TGTGCCAGCAGTTTAACCAGCTATGGCTACACCTTC,CASSLTSYGYTF
TRBJ2-7,TRBD1,16,NA,TRBV11-2,TGTGCCAGCAGCTTCTATCCGGGACAGGGTTCGTACGAGCAGTACTTC,CASSFYPGQGSYEQYF
TRBJ2-7,TRBD2,14,NA,TRBV28,TGTGCCAGCAGGAGACTAGCGGAGACCTACGAGCAGTACTTC,CASRRLAETYEQYF
TRBJ1-6,NA,13,NA,TRBV30,TGTGCCTGGAGTGTTTGGGGGGATTCACCCCTCCACTTT,CAWSVWGDSPLHF
TRBJ2-7,NA,15,NA,TRBV19,TGTGCCAGTAGCCCGGGGATGGTTAGCTCCTACGAGCAGTACTTC,CASSPGMVSSYEQYF
TRBJ2-7,TRBD2,15,NA,TRBV28,TGTGCCAGCAGTTTCTCGGCTAGCGGAACCTACGAGCAGTACTTC,CASSFSASGTYEQYF
TRBJ2-5,NA,12,NA,TRBV28,TGTGCCAGCAGTTTTCCTGAAGAGACCCAGTACTTC,CASSFPEETQYF
TRBJ2-2,TRBD2,15,NA,TRBV7-2,TGTGCCAGCAGCTTAGCGGCGGGAGCGGCCGGGGAGCTGTTTTTT,CASSLAAGAAGELFF
TRBJ2-5,NA,13,once,TRBV27,TGTGCCAGCAGTTTAAACAGTCAAGAGACCCAGTACTTC,CASSLNSQETQYF
TRBJ2-7,TRBD2,15,NA,TRBV28,TGTGCCAGCAGTTTAGCGTCTAGCGGCTCCTACGAGCAGTACTTC,CASSLASSGSYEQYF